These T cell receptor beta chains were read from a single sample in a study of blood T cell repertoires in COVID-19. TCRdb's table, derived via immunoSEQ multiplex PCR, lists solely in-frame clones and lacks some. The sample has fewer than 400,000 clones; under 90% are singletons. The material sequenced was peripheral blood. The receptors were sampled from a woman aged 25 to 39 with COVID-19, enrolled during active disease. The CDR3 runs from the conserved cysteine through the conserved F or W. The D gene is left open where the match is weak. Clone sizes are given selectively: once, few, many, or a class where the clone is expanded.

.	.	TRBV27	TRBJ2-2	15	CASSLVGLYTGELFF	TGTGCCAGCAGTTTAGTGGGGCTCTACACCGGGGAGCTGTTTTTT
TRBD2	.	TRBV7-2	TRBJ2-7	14	CASSMRTSGGYQYF	TGTGCCAGCAGCATGAGGACTAGCGGGGGTTACCAGTACTTC
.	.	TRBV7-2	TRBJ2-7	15	CASSLAGAGYYEQYF	TGTGCCAGCAGCTTAGCGGGGGCGGGTTATTACGAGCAGTACTTC
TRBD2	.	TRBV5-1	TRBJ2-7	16	CASSLGSRGGAYEQYF	TGCGCCAGCAGCTTGGGTTCTCGGGGGGGCGCCTACGAGCAGTACTTC
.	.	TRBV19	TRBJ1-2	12	CASRQGDYGYTF	TGTGCCAGTAGACAGGGAGACTATGGCTACACCTTC
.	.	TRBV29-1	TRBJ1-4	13	CSVENRPGEKLFF	TGCAGCGTTGAGAACAGGCCCGGGGAAAAACTGTTTTTT
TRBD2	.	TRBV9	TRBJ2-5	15	CASSPLAGYQETQYF	TGTGCCAGCAGCCCACTAGCGGGGTACCAAGAGACCCAGTACTTC
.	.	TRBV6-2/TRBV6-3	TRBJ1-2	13	CASSFQASYGYTF	TGTGCCAGCAGTTTCCAGGCCTCTTATGGCTACACCTTC
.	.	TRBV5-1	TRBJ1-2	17	CASSLGPNSIGATGYTF	TGCGCCAGCAGCTTGGGACCTAATAGTATAGGGGCTACTGGCTACACCTTC
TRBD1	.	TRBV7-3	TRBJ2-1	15	CASSLKKQGYNEQFF	TGTGCCAGCAGCTTAAAAAAACAGGGGTATAATGAGCAGTTCTTC
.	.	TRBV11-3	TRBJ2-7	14	CASSLDRVAVEQYF	TGTGCCAGCAGCTTAGACAGAGTTGCGGTCGAGCAGTACTTC
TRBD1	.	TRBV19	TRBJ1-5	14	CASSSRQGYQPQHF	TGTGCCAGTAGTTCACGACAGGGCTATCAGCCCCAGCATTTT
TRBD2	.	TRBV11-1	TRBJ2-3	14	CASSRSGATDTQYF	TGTGCCAGCAGCCGCAGCGGGGCCACAGATACGCAGTATTTT
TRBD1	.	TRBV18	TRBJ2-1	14	CASSPGTGGNEQFF	TGTGCCAGCTCACCCGGGACAGGGGGGAATGAGCAGTTCTTC
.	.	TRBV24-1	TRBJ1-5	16	CATSDASTWGNQPQHF	TGTGCCACCAGTGATGCCTCGACTTGGGGCAATCAGCCCCAGCATTTT
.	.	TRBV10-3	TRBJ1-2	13	CAISEKTAYGYTF	TGTGCCATCAGTGAAAAGACAGCCTATGGCTACACCTTC
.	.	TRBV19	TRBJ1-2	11	CASDSGYGYTF	TGTGCCAGCGACTCCGGTTATGGCTACACCTTC
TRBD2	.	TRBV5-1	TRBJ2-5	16	CASSLGTSGGAETQYF	TGCGCCAGCAGCTTGGGGACTAGCGGGGGGGCAGAGACCCAGTACTTC
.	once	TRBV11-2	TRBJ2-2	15	CASSLGGDNTGELFF	TGTGCCAGCAGCTTAGGGGGAGACAACACCGGGGAGCTGTTTTTT
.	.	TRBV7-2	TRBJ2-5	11	CASSESETQYF	TGTGCCAGCAGCGAGTCGGAGACCCAGTACTTC
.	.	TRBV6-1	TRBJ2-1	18	CASSESYVMYSSYNEQFF	TGTGCCAGCAGTGAATCGTACGTGATGTATAGCTCCTACAATGAGCAGTTCTTC
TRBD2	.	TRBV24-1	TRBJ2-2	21	CATSDYRGLAGGRTGSGELFF	TGTGCCACCAGTGATTACCGAGGACTAGCGGGGGGCCGAACAGGGTCCGGGGAGCTGTTTTTT
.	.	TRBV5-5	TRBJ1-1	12	CASSLVGRGAFF	TGTGCCAGCAGCTTGGTAGGGAGGGGAGCTTTCTTT
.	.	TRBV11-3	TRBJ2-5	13	CASSSWRQETQYF	TGTGCCAGTTCCTCTTGGCGGCAAGAGACCCAGTACTTC
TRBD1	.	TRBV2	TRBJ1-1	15	CARAGSGGTNTEAFF	TGTGCCAGAGCAGGATCAGGGGGTACTAACACTGAAGCTTTCTTT
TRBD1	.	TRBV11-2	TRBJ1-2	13	CASSPGTGYGYTF	TGTGCCAGCAGCCCCGGGACAGGATATGGCTACACCTTC
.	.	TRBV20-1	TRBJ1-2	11	CSGFGANGYTF	TGCAGTGGATTTGGGGCCAATGGCTACACCTTC
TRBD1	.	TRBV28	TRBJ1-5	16	CASSWYLTGGNQPQHF	TGTGCCAGCAGTTGGTACTTGACAGGGGGAAATCAGCCCCAGCATTTT
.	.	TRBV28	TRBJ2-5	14	CASSSDRRQETQYF	TGTGCCAGCAGTTCCGACAGGAGACAAGAGACCCAGTACTTC
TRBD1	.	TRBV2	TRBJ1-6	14	CASSYRGINSPLHF	TGTGCCAGCAGTTACAGGGGGATTAATTCACCCCTCCACTTT
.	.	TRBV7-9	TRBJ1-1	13	CASSSIMNTEAFF	TGTGCCAGCAGCTCTATTATGAACACTGAAGCTTTCTTT
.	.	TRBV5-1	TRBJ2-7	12	CASPRSLYEQYF	TGCGCCTCCCCTCGGTCCCTCTACGAGCAGTACTTC
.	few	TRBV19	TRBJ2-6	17	CASSFQGGVSGANVLTF	TGTGCCAGTAGTTTTCAGGGGGGCGTCTCTGGGGCCAACGTCCTGACTTTC
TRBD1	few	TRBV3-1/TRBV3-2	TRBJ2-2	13	CASSLQGPGELFF	TGTGCCAGCAGCCTACAGGGGCCCGGGGAGCTGTTTTTT
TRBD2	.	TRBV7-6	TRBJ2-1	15	CASSLNGGGYNEQFF	TGTGCCAGCAGCTTAAACGGGGGGGGCTACAATGAGCAGTTCTTC
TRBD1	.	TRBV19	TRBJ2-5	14	CASSMPTGQETQYF	TGTGCCAGTAGTATGCCGACAGGGCAAGAGACCCAGTACTTC
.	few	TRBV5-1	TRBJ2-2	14	CASRLTGNPGELFF	TGCGCCAGCAGGCTTACCGGGAACCCCGGGGAGCTGTTTTTT
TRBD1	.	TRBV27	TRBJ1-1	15	CASSFSRGRDTEAFF	TGTGCCAGCAGTTTTAGCAGGGGGCGGGACACTGAAGCTTTCTTT
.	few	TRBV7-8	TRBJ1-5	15	CASSLYWGGGQPQHF	TGTGCCAGCAGCTTATATTGGGGGGGAGGTCAGCCCCAGCATTTT
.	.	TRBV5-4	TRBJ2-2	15	CASSLAGFRTGELFF	TGTGCCAGCAGCTTGGCAGGATTTAGGACCGGGGAGCTGTTTTTT
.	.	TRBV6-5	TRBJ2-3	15	CASSYTGENGDTQYF	TGTGCCAGCAGTTACACCGGCGAAAACGGGGATACGCAGTATTTT
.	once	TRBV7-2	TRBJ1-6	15	CASSSPGGVNSPLHF	TGTGCCAGCAGCTCCCCTGGCGGGGTTAATTCACCCCTCCACTTT
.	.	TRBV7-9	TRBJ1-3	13	CASSAGGGNTIYF	TGTGCCAGCAGCGCAGGCGGGGGAAACACCATATATTTT
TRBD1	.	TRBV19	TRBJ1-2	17	CASSISHQDRGHRGYTF	TGTGCCAGTAGTATAAGCCACCAGGACAGGGGGCATCGGGGCTACACCTTC
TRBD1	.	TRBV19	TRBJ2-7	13	CASSPGTAYEQYF	TGTGCCAGCTCGCCGGGGACAGCCTACGAGCAGTACTTC
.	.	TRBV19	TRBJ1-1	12	CASKQGITEAFF	TGTGCCAGCAAACAGGGTATCACTGAAGCTTTCTTT
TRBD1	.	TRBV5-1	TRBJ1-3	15	CASSWGQLSGNTIYF	TGCGCCAGCAGCTGGGGACAGCTCTCTGGAAACACCATATATTTT
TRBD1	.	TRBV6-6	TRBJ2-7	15	CASSSGQGITYEQYF	TGTGCCAGCAGTTCCGGACAGGGGATAACCTACGAGCAGTACTTC
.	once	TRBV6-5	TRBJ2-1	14	CASSYAGANNEQFF	TGTGCCAGCAGTTACGCGGGGGCCAACAATGAGCAGTTCTTC
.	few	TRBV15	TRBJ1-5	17	CATSRDLQGGSNQPQHF	TGTGCCACCAGCAGAGATTTGCAGGGAGGTAGTAATCAGCCCCAGCATTTT
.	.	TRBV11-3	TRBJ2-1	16	CASSAREGGPFDEQFF	TGTGCCAGCAGCGCCCGCGAGGGGGGGCCATTCGATGAGCAGTTCTTC
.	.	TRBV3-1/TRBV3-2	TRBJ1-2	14	CASSQDSVSFGYTF	TGTGCCAGCAGCCAAGACAGCGTAAGTTTTGGCTACACCTTC
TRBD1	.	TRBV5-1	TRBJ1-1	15	CASSLVQGANTEAFF	TGCGCCAGCAGCTTGGTCCAGGGGGCGAACACTGAAGCTTTCTTT
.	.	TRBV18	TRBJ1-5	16	CASSLSPWQGKQPQHF	TGTGCCAGCTCACTCTCACCGTGGCAGGGAAAACAGCCCCAGCATTTT
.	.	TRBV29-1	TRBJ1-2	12	CSALGGEYGYTF	TGCAGCGCCCTGGGAGGGGAGTATGGCTACACCTTC
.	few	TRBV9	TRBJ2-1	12	CASSVVNNEQFF	TGTGCCAGCAGCGTAGTCAACAATGAGCAGTTCTTC
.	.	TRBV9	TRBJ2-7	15	CASSPTSLLSYEQYF	TGTGCCAGCAGCCCGACATCCTTACTGTCCTACGAGCAGTACTTC